In this sample, the clone carrying this TCR beta chain turned up once. This entry is derived from a study of T cell changes during pregnancy in multiple sclerosis. This CDR3 is 14 amino acids long. CDR1 is MDHEN and CDR2 is SYDVKM in the germline V gene. The trim removed 5 bases at V and 5 bases at J, leaving 3 bases unmatched. The repertoire was sequenced with immunoSEQ multiplex PCR; TCRdb's copy has only in-frame clones and lacks some. The table shows around 80,000 clones, with approximately 95% occurring only once. The gene calls are TRBV28 and TRBJ1-6; 7 nucleotides agree with TRBD1. The specimen was peripheral blood, collected in the second trimester of pregnancy. This receptor was obtained from a female donor in good health, enrolled as a control in a pregnancy study. DNA for the CDR3: TGTGCCAGCAGTCCGCAGGGGGATAATTCACCCCTCCACTTT. This encodes CASSPQGDNSPLHF.